This entry lists 5 T cell receptor beta chains sequenced from one sample in a study of T cell repertoires in cytomegalovirus infection. Using its own MiXCR run on the reads, TCRdb lists one record per CDR3 protein. The sample carries some 680,000 distinct CDR3 sequences, 35% to 40% recorded once. Input material: PBMCs. These receptors were taken from a human donor in good health (CMV status not recorded). Some clones in this sample may be carry-over from other donors' samples.

This clonotype was recorded many times. V is TRBV7-2 and J is TRBJ1-1, with D tentatively TRBD1 (6 bases). The V and J ends lost 2 bases and 3 bases respectively, with 16 bases between them. Per the germline V gene, CDR1 is SGHTA and CDR2 is FQGNSA. There are 16 residues in the CDR3. The CDR3 DNA reads TGTGCCAGCAGCTTATACGGGGGGCTGAGAGACACTGAAGCTTTCTTT. Its translation is CASSLYGGLRDTEAFF.

Regarding this clonotype: Just one base apart from a much larger clone, this may be a read error. This chain links TRBV6-1 with TRBJ2-3, with D hard to call. The ends were cut back, 7 bases at V and 1 base at J, with 3 bases in the middle. CDR1 is MNHNS, CDR2 SASEGT, per germline. The CDR3 consists of 11 residues. The CDR3 sequence: CASTRTDTQYF. The CDR3 DNA reads as TGTGCCAGCACCCGCACAGATACGCAGTATTTT.

The genes are TRBV5-6 and TRBJ2-3; 8 nucleotides match TRBD2. CDR1 and CDR2 from the germline V gene are SGHDT and YYEEEE. Unmatched junction bases numbered 8, after V lost 2 bases and J lost 6 bases. This CDR3 has 15 amino acids. The CDR3 DNA reads TGTGCCAGCAGCTTCCCCCGGGGGGGCGTCGATACGCAGTATTTT. It encodes CASSFPRGGVDTQYF.

The table lists this clonotype with many counts. The chain uses TRBV12-3 or TRBV12-4 and TRBJ2-1; 7 bases line up with TRBD2. J was trimmed by 9 bases and V by 3 bases; bases with no gene match: 17. The CDR3 consists of 17 residues. CDR3 loop: CASSFLPLAKGLVEQFF. In nucleotides, the CDR3 is TGTGCCAGCAGTTTCTTACCACTAGCGAAAGGGTTGGTTGAGCAGTTCTTC.

This chain joins TRBV11-2 and TRBJ1-3, with D uncertain. This CDR3 has 15 residues. From germline, CDR1 is SGHAT and CDR2 FQNNGV. V gave up 6 bases and J gave up 4 bases, with 16 bases separating them. The CDR3 nucleotides are TGTGCCAGCAGTTATAGCAGAGGTTCGGGAAACACCATATATTTT. It is translated as CASSYSRGSGNTIYF.